These 8 T cell receptor beta chains were all obtained from the same sample, sequenced in a study of Graves' ophthalmopathy and Graves' hyperthyroidism. Amplifying from RNA transcripts, the study obtained TCR beta CDR3 regions. A first-round RT-PCR used HTBI primers, followed by a second-round multiplex PCR. One entry per CDR3 protein results from TCRdb running MiXCR on the multiplex PCR reads. There are 200,000 to 250,000 distinct CDR3 sequences in the sample; approximately 29% occur only once, and over 7.5% lies in the top ten. Sequenced sample: peripheral blood. These receptors all stem from a man in his fifties or sixties with Graves' ophthalmopathy.

The chain combines TRBV7-2 with TRBJ2-5; 12 nucleotides line up with TRBD2. Germline CDR1 is SGHTA and CDR2 is FQGNSA. V was clipped by 5 bases and J by 7 bases; unmatched bases: 14. This CDR3 has 17 amino acids. This CDR3 reads CASSPASGRAGGGTQYF. CDR3 in DNA: TGTGCCAGCAGCCCCGCTAGCGGGAGGGCCGGAGGAGGGACCCAGTACTTC. Complete variable domain (other parts from reference TRBV7-2 and TRBJ2-5): GAGVSQSPSNKVTEKGKDVELRCDPISGHTALYWYRQSLGQGLEFLIYFQGNSAPDKSGLPSDRFSAERTGGSVSTLTIQRTQQEDSAVYLCASSPASGRAGGGTQYFGPGTRLLVL.

V usage is TRBV6-2 or TRBV6-3 and J usage is TRBJ1-5; D possibly corresponds to TRBD1 (5 bases). Trimming left V 0 bases short and J 3 bases short, with 9 bases between. CDR1 is MNHEY and CDR2 is SVGEGT in the germline V gene. The CDR3 consists of 15 residues. The chain's CDR3 is CASSYSQGVNQPQHF. As DNA, the CDR3 is TGTGCCAGCAGTTACTCTCAGGGAGTCAATCAGCCCCAGCATTTT.

This clonotype was counted ten times or more. V gene TRBV28 combines with J gene TRBJ1-1; 7 bases are a match to TRBD1. In germline, CDR1 is MDHEN, CDR2 SYDVKM. The CDR3 is made up of 15 amino acids. V was clipped by 6 bases and J by 8 bases; unmatched bases: 15. The CDR3 sequence is CASSRSTGLVTEAFF. CDR3 sequence (DNA): TGTGCCAGCAGCCGATCGACAGGGCTTGTAACCGAAGCTTTCTTT. Together with reference TRBV28 and TRBJ1-1, the CDR3 gives the full variable domain: DVKVTQSSRYLVKRTGEKVFLECVQDMDHENMFWYRQDPGLGLRLIYFSYDVKMKEKGDIPEGYSVSREKKERFSLILESASTNQTSMYLCASSRSTGLVTEAFFGQGTRLTVV.

The V gene is TRBV12-5, the J gene TRBJ1-1; the match to TRBD1 covers 8 bases. The V and J ends lost 5 bases and 1 base, in that order; junction bases with no gene match: 3. CDR3 length: 14 amino acids. Germline V CDR1 and CDR2: LGHNT, FRNRAP. CDR3 loop: CASGVTGENTEAFF. DNA of the CDR3: TGTGCTAGTGGTGTGACAGGGGAGAACACTGAAGCTTTCTTT. Full variable domain (rest looked up from reference TRBV12-5 and TRBJ1-1): DARVTQTPRHKVTEMGQEVTMRCQPILGHNTVFWYRQTMMQGLELLAYFRNRAPLDDSGMPKDRFSAEMPDATLATLKIQPSEPRDSAVYFCASGVTGENTEAFFGQGTRLTVV.

At least ten counts were recorded for this clonotype. The chain uses TRBV20-1 and TRBJ2-5, with D unresolved. The CDR3 is 11 amino acids. V shed 8 bases and J shed 0 bases, with 7 bases lying between them. CDR1 and CDR2 from the germline V gene are DFQATT and SNEGSKA (reference sequence). The CDR3 sequence: CSTEHQETQYF. The CDR3 DNA follows: TGCAGTACTGAACACCAAGAGACCCAGTACTTC.

The V call is TRBV20-1, the J call TRBJ2-4, with TRBD2 as a possible D gene (7 bases). V shed 6 bases and J shed 7 bases, with 10 bases lying between them. The CDR3 is 11 residues long. CDR1 and CDR2 from the germline V gene are DFQATT and SNEGSKA (reference sequence). CDR3 region: CSAGGGNIQYF. CDR3 coding DNA: TGCAGTGCGGGAGGGGGGAACATTCAGTACTTC.

In this sample, this clonotype turned up many times. The chain couples TRBV6-6 to TRBJ2-2, with TRBD2 matching over 8 bases. The germline V gene encodes CDR1 MNHNY and CDR2 SVGAGI (reference sequence). Trimming removed 6 bases from V and 6 bases from J; junction bases left unmatched: 9. The CDR3 is made up of 15 amino acids. CDR3 nucleotide sequence: TGTGCCAGCAGACTCGACGGGAGGGCCTCCGGGGAGCTGTTTTTT. Translation: CASRLDGRASGELFF.

This clonotype was seen many times. The genes are TRBV7-9 and TRBJ2-5; D might be TRBD2 (5 bases). V was trimmed by 4 bases and J by 0 bases, leaving 12 bases between them. This CDR3 is built from 15 residues. From germline, CDR1 is SEHNR and CDR2 FQNEAQ (reference sequence). The CDR3: CASSWAEDYQETQYF. As DNA, the CDR3 is TGTGCCAGCAGCTGGGCGGAGGACTACCAAGAGACCCAGTACTTC.